Listed below are T cell receptor beta chains from one sample, sequenced in a study of T-cell memory formation after mild COVID-19. Via MiXCR, TCRdb re-called the 5' RACE reads, giving one row per CDR3 protein. The data hold 340,000 or so distinct CDR3 sequences, with roughly 13% observed a single time. The specimen sequenced was PBMCs or a T cell subset sorted from them (not recorded which). These receptors originate from a man aged 18-30 years who had mild COVID-19 (a few samples of this study predate the infection). Cell type and time point are not known. CDR3s include the opening cysteine and the closing phenylalanine or tryptophan. The order of the fields is J gene, V gene, clone size, D gene, CDR3 protein, CDR3 DNA. D genes are given only for firm matches. Not every row has a clone size; where given, it reads once, few, many or a size class.

>TRBJ2-7|TRBV3-1|NA|TRBD1
CASSQGGQLSLRQYF
TGTGCCAGCAGCCAAGGGGGACAGTTAAGTCTACGGCAGTACTTC
>TRBJ2-2|TRBV7-3|few|TRBD1
CASSLSGTGEWELFF
TGTGCCAGCAGCTTATCCGGGACAGGGGAGTGGGAGCTGTTTTTT
>TRBJ2-1|TRBV14|NA|NA
CASSQGLRRQFF
TGTGCCAGCAGTCAAGGACTCCGGCGGCAGTTCTTC
>TRBJ1-1|TRBV7-8|few|NA
CASSFTRGGDTEAFF
TGTGCCAGCAGCTTCACAAGGGGGGGAGACACTGAAGCTTTCTTT
>TRBJ2-2|TRBV12-3/TRBV12-4|few|NA
CASSPRGSGELFF
TGTGCCAGCAGTCCGAGGGGTTCCGGGGAGCTGTTTTTT
>TRBJ1-1|TRBV4-1|few|NA
CASRKGRDTEAFF
TGCGCCAGCAGGAAGGGGAGGGACACTGAAGCTTTCTTT
>TRBJ2-5|TRBV20-1|many|NA
CSAPPQGGVETQYF
TGCAGTGCTCCCCCACAAGGCGGGGTGGAGACCCAGTACTTC
>TRBJ2-5|TRBV4-1|few|NA
CASSQVRTETQYF
TGCGCCAGCAGCCAAGTACGGACGGAGACCCAGTACTTC
>TRBJ2-7|TRBV7-2|once|NA
CASIRQSSYEQYF
TGTGCCAGCATCCGACAAAGCTCCTACGAGCAGTACTTC
>TRBJ1-2|TRBV4-3|few|NA
CASSQDIGDYYYGYTF
TGCGCCAGCAGCCAAGATATAGGGGACTATTACTATGGCTACACCTTC
>TRBJ2-1|TRBV7-9|many|TRBD2
CASSSGTSGGHVYNEQFF
TGTGCCAGCAGCTCCGGGACTAGCGGGGGGCATGTTTACAATGAGCAGTTCTTC
>TRBJ2-7|TRBV27|many|NA
CASRGAANHEQYF
TGTGCCAGCAGGGGGGCAGCCAACCACGAGCAGTACTTC
>TRBJ1-5|TRBV20-1|NA|NA
CSATDPGVIQYQPQHF
TGCAGTGCCACCGATCCGGGGGTTATTCAGTATCAGCCCCAGCATTTT
>TRBJ2-7|TRBV19|many|TRBD1
CASSLPGQRYEQYF
TGTGCCAGTAGTCTCCCGGGACAGAGGTACGAGCAGTACTTC
>TRBJ1-1|TRBV20-1|few|NA
CSAGQYQGTEAFF
TGCAGTGCTGGGCAATATCAGGGGACTGAAGCTTTCTTT
>TRBJ1-1|TRBV2|few|TRBD1
CASRDRVTEAFF
TGTGCCAGCAGGGACAGGGTTACTGAAGCTTTCTTT
>TRBJ1-2|TRBV6-5|NA|NA
CASSEQGRADGYTF
TGTGCCAGCAGCGAACAGGGAAGAGCGGATGGCTACACCTTC